The present T cell receptor beta chain was sequenced within a study of identical twins. This clonotype was seen only a few times. Germline V gene sequence: CDR1 DFQATT, CDR2 SNEGSKA (reference sequence). Trimming shortened V by 5 bases and J by 0 bases, and 11 bases separated the two germline ends. The CDR3 runs 14 residues. Via MiXCR, TCRdb re-called the 5' RACE reads, giving one row per CDR3 protein. The table shows around 570,000 distinct CDR3 sequences, with nearly 10% occurring only once. The same data also went into a second study, on yellow fever vaccine responses in identical twins.

The TCR originated in a young woman in good health. Material for sequencing was PBMCs. The chain has TRBV20-1 and TRBJ2-1, with D maybe TRBD2 (6 bases). DNA for the CDR3: TGCAGTGCTCCTAGCGAAAGCTCCTACAATGAGCAGTTCTTC. It translates to CSAPSESSYNEQFF.